These 29 T cell receptor beta chains originate from one sample sequenced in a study of shared clonotypes between healthy human individuals. Method: immunoSEQ multiplex PCR; TCRdb's copy keeps in-frame clones and lacks some. This sample has 950,000 to 1,200,000 clones, with around 77% found just once. The sequenced sample was memory CD4+ T cells from PBMCs. Stated subset: CD45RA-negative fraction. The receptors were sampled from a man between 18 and 29 years old in good health. Some clones in this sample may be carry-over from other donors' samples.

The chain recombines TRBV30 with TRBJ1-3, with TRBD1 as a possible D gene (5 bases). V lost 3 bases and J lost 6, with 15 bases in between. This CDR3 is built from 14 residues. The V gene's germline CDR1 is GTSNPN and CDR2 SVGIG (reference sequence). CDR3 protein: CAWRTQGVENTIYF. CDR3 DNA sequence: TGTGCCTGGAGGACGCAGGGAGTAGAAAACACCATATATTTT.

Comment on this clone: Additional DNA sequences in this sample encode the identical CDR3. This chain uses TRBV15 with TRBJ2-1; no firm D call. Germline CDR1 is LNHNV and CDR2 is YYDKDF (reference sequence). Deletions cut 3 bases from V and 0 bases from J, with 6 bases between. The CDR3 length is 14 residues. The CDR3 DNA sequence: TGTGCCACCAGCAGGGGAAGCTCCTACAATGAGCAGTTCTTC. This codes for CATSRGSSYNEQFF.

V and J are TRBV5-6 and TRBJ1-1; no firm D call. The CDR3 runs to 15 residues. Trimming pared 7 bases from V and 1 base from J, leaving 17 bases between. Germline CDR1 is SGHDT and CDR2 is YYEEEE. The CDR3 nucleotides read TGTGCCAGCGGCCCCCACCGGCCGGGGAACACTGAAGCTTTCTTT. It specifies CASGPHRPGNTEAFF.

CDR3 nucleotide sequence: TGTGCCAGCGGCTCCCTAGCGGGAGTGGAAAATGAGCAGTTCTTC. This translates into CASGSLAGVENEQFF. The chain combines TRBV9 with TRBJ2-1; 10 bases line up with TRBD2. The ends lost 7 bases at V and 7 bases at J; junction bases unmatched: 11. Per germline, CDR1 SGDLS and CDR2 YYNGEE. This CDR3 is 15 amino acids long. The whole variable domain, remainder taken from reference TRBV9 and TRBJ2-1, is DSGVTQTPKHLITATGQRVTLRCSPRSGDLSVYWYQQSLDQGLQFLIQYYNGEERAKGNILERFSAQQFPDLHSELNLSSLELGDSALYFCASGSLAGVENEQFFGPGTRLTVL.

The chain links TRBV15 to TRBJ1-1; D is undetermined. CDR1 is LNHNV and CDR2 is YYDKDF in the germline V gene (reference sequence). The CDR3 is 14 amino acids. The V end lost 9 bases, the J end lost 3 bases, and 17 bases lay between the germline ends. For the CDR3, the DNA is TGTGCCACTACCAAGGCGGGGTTGGACACTGAAGCTTTCTTT. Its translation is CATTKAGLDTEAFF.

The chain links TRBV14 to TRBJ2-2; a possible D gene is TRBD1 (5 bases). V was clipped by 1 base and J by 4 bases, with 13 bases between them. Germline-derived CDR1 and CDR2 are SGHDN and FVKESK. The CDR3 is 16 residues long. This CDR3 is CASSQGSWGGTGELFF. CDR3 sequence (DNA): TGTGCCAGCAGCCAAGGTAGCTGGGGCGGCACCGGGGAGCTGTTTTTT.

Points on this clone: With a far larger clone one base away, a read error is the likely cause. The chain links TRBV11-3 to TRBJ2-3; D gene uncertain. Deletions cut 3 bases from V and 2 bases from J, with 3 bases between. Germline-derived CDR1 and CDR2 are SGHNT and YENEEA. CDR3 size: 12 residues. Written as DNA, the CDR3 is TGTGCCAGCAGCTTCAACACAGATACGCAGTATTTT. Amino acids: CASSFNTDTQYF.

The V gene is TRBV15, the J gene TRBJ2-1; possibly TRBD1 for D (6 bases). The length of the CDR3 is 14 residues. V lost 3 bases to trimming and J lost 7 bases, with 13 bases between them. From germline, CDR1 is LNHNV and CDR2 YYDKDF (reference sequence). For the CDR3, the DNA is TGTGCCACCAGCAGGGAAGGACAGATTAATGAGCAGTTCTTC. Translation: CATSREGQINEQFF.

This clone was recorded many times. The rearrangement links TRBV11-2 to TRBJ2-7, with 9 positions matching TRBD1. From germline, CDR1 is SGHAT and CDR2 FQNNGV. CDR3 length: 16 residues. Trimming took 5 bases from V and 4 from J; bases not matched to a gene: 12. The CDR3 DNA sequence: TGTGCCAGCAGCACCCGGGGACAGGGAATACGGTACGAGCAGTACTTC. It encodes CASSTRGQGIRYEQYF.

The chain has TRBV28 and TRBJ1-2; 8 bases map to TRBD1. CDR1 and CDR2 from the germline V gene are MDHEN and SYDVKM. This CDR3 has 16 amino acids. Unmatched junction bases numbered 15, after V lost 4 bases and J lost 8 bases. CDR3: CASSYPPGGAVIGYTF. CDR3 nucleotides: TGTGCCAGCAGTTACCCCCCAGGGGGCGCGGTAATCGGCTACACCTTC.

This chain joins TRBV7-2 and TRBJ2-5; weak D call: TRBD1 (6 bases). Trimming cost V 7 bases and J 5 bases, with 14 bases left between them. The CDR3 covers 13 residues. CDR1 is SGHTA, CDR2 FQGNSA, per germline. The CDR3 region is CASIYRAGETQYF. The DNA for the CDR3 is TGTGCCAGCATCTACAGGGCCGGGGAGACCCAGTACTTC.

The rearrangement uses TRBV12-5 and TRBJ1-3; D uncertain. V was cut by 4 bases and J by 0 bases, with 7 bases left in between. The germline V gene has CDR1 LGHNT and CDR2 FRNRAP. The CDR3 extends over 14 amino acids. The CDR3 bases are TGTGCTAGTGGTTCGCCCAGCTCTGGAAACACCATATATTTT. This codes for CASGSPSSGNTIYF.

The DNA for the CDR3 is TGTGCCAGCAGTGAAACTAGCGGTGCCTACGAGCAGTACTTC. It translates to CASSETSGAYEQYF. The chain couples TRBV2 to TRBJ2-7; 8 bases align to TRBD2. Germline V gives CDR1 SNHLY, CDR2 FYNNEI. The trim removed 2 bases at V and 2 bases at J, leaving 2 bases unmatched. CDR3 length: 14 amino acids.

The V and J genes are TRBV28 and TRBJ1-4, with 10 bases identical to TRBD1. Germline assignment: CDR1 MDHEN and CDR2 SYDVKM. This CDR3 region has 15 residues. Losses at the gene ends were 6 bases for V and 7 bases for J; bases not matched to a gene: 8. DNA of the CDR3: TGTGCCAGCAGAACCAGGACAGGGGGGACTGAAAAACTGTTTTTT. Amino acids: CASRTRTGGTEKLFF.

This clone was recorded once. The CDR3 region is CASSWAGGPYEQYF. The CDR3 DNA is TGTGCCAGCAGCTGGGCGGGGGGGCCCTACGAGCAGTACTTC. The chain uses TRBV7-2 and TRBJ2-7, with 9 nucleotides matching TRBD2. The germline gives CDR1 SGHTA, CDR2 FQGNSA. V shed 4 bases and J 2 bases; nucleotides not matched to a gene: 3. This CDR3 is 14 amino acids long.

This chain links TRBV9 with TRBJ1-1; D possibly corresponds to TRBD1 (5 bases). The CDR3 extends over 15 amino acids. The germline gives CDR1 SGDLS, CDR2 YYNGEE. V lost 0 bases and J 1 base, leaving 10 bases between the germline ends. CDR3 bases: TGTGCCAGCAGCGTAGTTCCAGGACAGAACACTGAAGCTTTCTTT. Translation: CASSVVPGQNTEAFF.

The gene calls are TRBV28 and TRBJ1-1; the D is unclear. This CDR3 spans 12 amino acids. Germline loops: CDR1 MDHEN, CDR2 SYDVKM. The V and J ends lost 6 bases and 11 bases respectively, with 16 bases between them. CDR3 DNA: TGTGCCAGCAGCCCCCGCTTCATAGGGGCTTTCTTT. It codes for CASSPRFIGAFF.

The chain is built from TRBV6-1 and TRBJ2-5; perhaps TRBD2 as D (6 bases). CDR1 MNHNS and CDR2 SASEGT come from the germline V gene. V lost 10 bases to trimming and J lost 4 bases, with 22 bases between them. The CDR3 has 15 amino acids. The CDR3 region has the DNA TGTGCCACCGCTACCGGAGCGGGCGGTGGAGAGACCCAGTACTTC. Its protein product is CATATGAGGGETQYF.

This chain joins TRBV11-2 and TRBJ2-6, with D perhaps matching TRBD2 (5 bases). CDR1 and CDR2 from the germline V gene are SGHAT and FQNNGV. Trimming left V 5 bases short and J 1 base short, with 12 bases between. The CDR3 has 16 amino acids. CDR3 protein: CASSLRGPSGANVLTF. Written as DNA, the CDR3 is TGTGCCAGCAGCCTGAGAGGGCCTTCTGGGGCCAACGTCCTGACTTTC.

The chain uses TRBV2 and TRBJ2-7; D call uncertain. V dropped 2 bases and J dropped 2 bases, with 7 bases sitting between them. CDR3 length: 13 amino acids. The germline CDR1 and CDR2 sequences are SNHLY and FYNNEI. CDR3 amino acids: CASSELPTYEQYF. The CDR3 nucleotides are TGTGCCAGCAGTGAACTGCCTACCTACGAGCAGTACTTC.

The genes are TRBV15 and TRBJ2-1; the D gene is possibly TRBD2 (6 bases). Looked up from germline, CDR1 is LNHNV and CDR2 is YYDKDF (reference sequence). This CDR3 spans 14 amino acids. V was clipped by 0 bases and J by 9 bases, with 12 bases between them. CDR3 sequence reads: CATSREQASVEQFF. The CDR3 DNA follows: TGTGCCACCAGCAGAGAGCAAGCTAGCGTTGAGCAGTTCTTC. The full variable domain, its missing parts supplied by reference TRBV15 and TRBJ2-1, is DAMVIQNPRYQVTQFGKPVTLSCSQTLNHNVMYWYQQKSSQAPKLLFHYYDKDFNNEADTPDNFQSRRPNTSFCFLDIRSPGLGDTAMYLCATSREQASVEQFFGPGTRLTVL.

The genes are TRBV28 and TRBJ2-1; D call uncertain. V lost 2 bases and J lost 6, with 11 bases in between. The germline V gene encodes CDR1 MDHEN and CDR2 SYDVKM. This CDR3 spans 14 amino acids. This chain's CDR3 is CASSLIARTNEQFF. The CDR3 DNA sequence: TGTGCCAGCAGTTTAATCGCTAGAACCAATGAGCAGTTCTTC.

Turning to this clone: A read error may be the cause here, since a much bigger clone is one base away. The V and J genes are TRBV6-5 and TRBJ2-2; 7 bases line up with TRBD1. This CDR3 comprises 15 residues. The V gene's germline CDR1 is MNHEY and CDR2 SVGAGI. The CDR3: CASSYGTDNTGEMFF. As DNA, the CDR3 is TGTGCCAGCAGTTACGGGACAGACAACACCGGGGAGATGTTTTTT.

This clone appeared once. This sequence joins TRBV19 and TRBJ1-5; D gene ambiguous. The CDR3 contains 12 residues. V was cut by 3 bases and J by 11 bases, with 11 bases left in between. The germline V gene has CDR1 LNHDA and CDR2 SQIVND (reference sequence). CDR3 DNA sequence: TGTGCCAGTAGTATCCGGGATACGGCCCAGCATTTT. Translation gives CASSIRDTAQHF.

This clone has ten or more counts. The genes are TRBV28 and TRBJ2-1; D call uncertain. V lost 1 base, J lost 6 bases, and 4 bases lay in between. Germline V lookup: CDR1 MDHEN, CDR2 SYDVKM. The length of the CDR3 is 12 residues. The CDR3 loop is CASSLFPNEQFF. The CDR3 DNA sequence: TGTGCCAGCAGTTTATTCCCCAATGAGCAGTTCTTC.

The gene calls are TRBV5-6 and TRBJ2-7, with D perhaps TRBD1 (5 bases). V gave up 0 bases and J gave up 1 base, with 11 bases separating them. Germline CDR1 and CDR2: SGHDT and YYEEEE. The CDR3 spans 15 residues. This CDR3 is CASSLVKGQSYEQYF. In DNA form, the CDR3 reads TGTGCCAGCAGCTTGGTGAAGGGGCAGTCCTACGAGCAGTACTTC.

The J gene is TRBJ1-4, the V gene TRBV12-2; no DNA check was done on the table's D call, TRBD1. TRBV12-2 constitutes a pseudogene. This CDR3 has 18 residues. In nucleotides, the CDR3 is TGTGCAAGTCGCTTAGATCGTGGACAGGGTCCCGAGAATGAAAAACTGTTTTTT. This gives the protein CASRLDRGQGPENEKLFF.

The sample holds one count of this clone. The chain recombines TRBV29-1 with TRBJ2-2; a weak D match, TRBD1 (5 bases). CDR1 and CDR2 (germline): SQVTM, ANQGSEA. This CDR3 is built from 14 residues. With 8 bases removed from V and 0 bases from J, the gap between germline ends came to 13 bases. The CDR3 DNA follows: TGCAGCTGCAGGGCCTTCACGAACACCGGGGAGCTGTTTTTT. Its translation: CSCRAFTNTGELFF.

The chain has TRBV27 and TRBJ1-2; TRBD1 matches 7 bases. This CDR3 spans 14 amino acids. Unmatched junction bases numbered 5, after V lost 5 bases and J lost 2 bases. Germline CDR1 MNHEY, CDR2 SMNVEV (reference sequence). DNA for the CDR3: TGTGCCAGCAGTCCGCAGGGGGAAAACTATGGCTACACCTTC. Amino acid sequence: CASSPQGENYGYTF.